This TCR beta chain was retrieved from a study of blood T cell repertoires in COVID-19. Study-wide background: Samples representing acute and convalescent COVID-19 were sourced from the United States, Italy and Spain. PBMCs, B-cell-depleted T cells, or T cells were the source of the cDNA or gDNA that made up the material.

The data were produced by immunoSEQ multiplex PCR, yet TCRdb's version contains in-frame clones alone and is incomplete. The sample carries tens of thousands of clones, 65% to 90% recorded once. Sequencing was carried out using peripheral blood. This TCR came from a man between 60 and 75 years old with acute or convalescent COVID-19.

In nucleotides, the CDR3 is TGTGCCACCAGTCCTTCTTCGGGACTTACTTATCAGTACTTC. Its protein product is CATSPSSGLTYQYF. The rearrangement uses TRBV15 and TRBJ2-7; D might be TRBD2 (6 bases). V gave up 6 bases and J gave up 10 bases, with 22 bases separating them. Looked up from germline, CDR1 is LNHNV and CDR2 is YYDKDF (reference sequence). CDR3 size: 14 residues.